These 26 T cell receptor beta chains originate from one sample sequenced in a study of blood T cell repertoires in COVID-19. Clones were sequenced by immunoSEQ multiplex PCR, and TCRdb holds only the in-frame ones, with some missing. The data contain approximately 150,000 clones, approximately 85% of them singletons. Sequenced: peripheral blood. The receptor set was obtained from a woman in her forties or fifties with COVID-19, enrolled during active disease.

The chain uses TRBV7-2 and TRBJ2-3; D unresolved. Germline CDR1 is SGHTA and CDR2 is FQGNSA. V was cut by 4 bases and J by 2 bases, with 10 bases left in between. The CDR3 runs 14 residues. CDR3 loop: CASSSRRYTDTQYF. CDR3 nucleotide sequence: TGTGCCAGCAGCTCTAGACGGTACACAGATACGCAGTATTTT. Looking up the rest from reference TRBV7-2 and TRBJ2-3 gives the full variable domain: GAGVSQSPSNKVTEKGKDVELRCDPISGHTALYWYRQSLGQGLEFLIYFQGNSAPDKSGLPSDRFSAERTGGSVSTLTIQRTQQEDSAVYLCASSSRRYTDTQYFGPGTRLTVL.

The chain joins TRBV28 to TRBJ1-2; a possible D gene is TRBD1 (5 bases). This CDR3 is built from 13 residues. Germline lookup yields CDR1 MDHEN and CDR2 SYDVKM. Deletions cut 7 bases from V and 6 bases from J, with 15 bases between. CDR3 bases: TGTGCCAGCAACCTTAGGCCAGGGAATGGCTACACCTTC. Translation: CASNLRPGNGYTF.

This chain joins TRBV12-3 or TRBV12-4 and TRBJ2-7; TRBD2 matches 11 bases. There are 13 residues in the CDR3. The junction had 5 bases not matched to a gene; V was cut back by 6 bases and J by 7 bases. The DNA of the CDR3 is TGTGCCAGCAGACCGACTAGCGGGGTTGAGCAGTACTTC. This sequence encodes CASRPTSGVEQYF.

The rearrangement joins TRBV6-1 to TRBJ2-1; 7 bases match TRBD1. Germline V gene data show CDR1 as MNHNS and CDR2 as SASEGT. This CDR3 is built from 20 residues. V shed 4 bases and J 8 bases; nucleotides not matched to a gene: 26. CDR3 amino acids: CASSGGFGQEFGTVNDEQFF. The CDR3 DNA reads as TGTGCCAGCAGTGGGGGCTTCGGGCAGGAGTTCGGGACAGTCAATGATGAGCAGTTCTTC.

The chain combines TRBV12-2 with TRBJ1-2. TRBV12-2 is marked as a pseudogene. This CDR3 contains 11 residues. This CDR3 reads CASRLWRGYTF. CDR3 DNA sequence: TGTGCAAGTCGCTTATGGCGGGGCTACACCTTC.

The gene calls are TRBV12-3 or TRBV12-4 and TRBJ2-3, with 9 bases lining up with TRBD2. The J segment lost 6 bases and the V segment lost 3 bases, leaving 1 base of the junction unmatched. The CDR3 extends over 13 amino acids. CDR3 sequence: CASSFGLADTQYF. The CDR3 nucleotides read TGTGCCAGCAGTTTTGGACTAGCGGATACGCAGTATTTT.

This chain joins TRBV18 and TRBJ1-5, with 10 bases aligning to TRBD1. Trimming at V came to 6 bases and at J to 5 bases, leaving 16 bases not matched to a gene. This CDR3 region has 18 residues. Germline assignment: CDR1 KGHSH and CDR2 LQKENI. CDR3 in amino acids: CASSSPGTGVTEDQPQHF. The CDR3 coding sequence is TGTGCCAGCTCGTCTCCCGGGACAGGGGTCACAGAGGATCAGCCCCAGCATTTT. The whole variable domain, remainder taken from reference TRBV18 and TRBJ1-5, is NAGVMQNPRHLVRRRGQEARLRCSPMKGHSHVYWYRQLPEEGLKFMVYLQKENIIDESGMPKERFSAEFPKEGPSILRIQQVVRGDSAAYFCASSSPGTGVTEDQPQHFGDGTRLSIL.

The chain combines TRBV2 with TRBJ1-5, with D maybe TRBD1 (5 bases). There are 13 residues in the CDR3. Between the trimmed V and J ends, which lost 8 bases and 0 bases, there was a span of 8 bases. Germline CDR1 is SNHLY and CDR2 is FYNNEI. This CDR3 reads CASDRYSNQPQHF. CDR3 in DNA: TGTGCCAGCGACAGATATAGCAATCAGCCCCAGCATTTT.

The chain combines TRBV18 with TRBJ1-1, with 9 nucleotides matching TRBD1. The germline V gene has CDR1 KGHSH and CDR2 LQKENI. The CDR3 runs to 16 residues. With 7 bases clipped from V and 5 bases from J, the junction kept 14 bases outside the gene matches. CDR3 sequence reads: CASFLEQGAIETEAFF. In DNA, the CDR3 is TGTGCCAGCTTTCTGGAACAGGGGGCGATCGAAACTGAAGCTTTCTTT. Looking up the rest from reference TRBV18 and TRBJ1-1 gives the full variable domain: NAGVMQNPRHLVRRRGQEARLRCSPMKGHSHVYWYRQLPEEGLKFMVYLQKENIIDESGMPKERFSAEFPKEGPSILRIQQVVRGDSAAYFCASFLEQGAIETEAFFGQGTRLTVV.

The J gene is TRBJ2-5, the V gene TRBV19, with D maybe TRBD1 (6 bases). V was trimmed by 4 bases and J by 1 base, leaving 10 bases between them. Germline CDR1 reads LNHDA; CDR2 reads SQIVND (reference sequence). CDR3 length: 14 residues. The CDR3 region is CASSNGQTQETQYF. The CDR3 DNA is TGTGCCAGTAGTAACGGACAGACCCAAGAGACCCAGTACTTC.

This clone appeared a single time. The chain combines TRBV4-3 with TRBJ2-3; 12 nucleotides agree with TRBD2. This CDR3 is built from 16 residues. V lost 1 base and J lost 1; bases outside the gene matches: 0. In germline, CDR1 is LGHNA, CDR2 YSLEER. CDR3 bases: TGCGCCAGCAGCCAAGGACTAGCGGGGGGCACAGATACGCAGTATTTT. This translates into CASSQGLAGGTDTQYF.

The chain recombines TRBV4-2 with TRBJ2-3, with a weak D call TRBD2 (5 bases). This CDR3 has 13 residues. Per the germline V gene, CDR1 is LGHNA and CDR2 is YNFKEQ. Trimming removed 0 bases at V and 4 bases at J, with 5 bases between. The CDR3 DNA reads as TGTGCCAGCAGCCAAGAGGAGGCAGATACGCAGTATTTT. It translates to CASSQEEADTQYF.

The chain combines TRBV6-5 with TRBJ2-1, with 10 positions matching TRBD2. Looked up from germline, CDR1 is MNHEY and CDR2 is SVGAGI. The V gene end was trimmed by 5 bases and the J gene end by 10 bases; junction bases not matched to a gene: 8. The CDR3 runs to 14 residues. CDR3 bases: TGTGCCAGCAGTCAGCGGGGGGGCCAGGGGGAGCAGTTCTTC. Its translation is CASSQRGGQGEQFF.

In DNA, the CDR3 is TGTGCCAGCAGTTTAGCCGGGGTCCCAGATACGCAGTATTTT. It specifies CASSLAGVPDTQYF. The gene calls are TRBV27 and TRBJ2-3; tentatively, D is TRBD2 (5 bases). Germline assignment: CDR1 MNHEY and CDR2 SMNVEV (reference sequence). The CDR3 is 14 amino acids. Trimming removed 2 bases from V and 4 bases from J, with 10 bases in between.

V usage is TRBV2 and J usage is TRBJ2-5; D uncertain. The V gene's germline CDR1 is SNHLY and CDR2 FYNNEI. V was clipped by 6 bases and J by 5 bases, with 4 bases between them. This CDR3 region has 10 residues. CDR3 in DNA: TGTGCCAGCAGCGGTGAGACCCAGTACTTC. Its translation: CASSGETQYF.

J is TRBJ1-2 and V is TRBV7-2; 9 bases match TRBD1. After removal of 2 bases from V and 2 bases from J, the junction contained 12 bases not matched to a gene. The CDR3 covers 18 residues. From germline, CDR1 is SGHTA and CDR2 FQGNSA. The CDR3 coding sequence is TGTGCCAGCAGCTTAAGGACAGGGGCGCCTCCACCCAACTATGGCTACACCTTC. Its protein is CASSLRTGAPPPNYGYTF.

There are a few counts of this clone. This rearrangement joins TRBV6-5 to TRBJ1-2, with D unclear. V dropped 0 bases and J dropped 5 bases, with 10 bases sitting between them. Per the germline V gene, CDR1 is MNHEY and CDR2 is SVGAGI. This CDR3 is 14 amino acids long. CDR3 amino acids: CASSYSGSFYGYTF. CDR3 bases: TGTGCCAGCAGTTACTCGGGCAGCTTTTATGGCTACACCTTC.

The V and J genes are TRBV5-1 and TRBJ1-2; D not resolved. CDR3 length equals 16 residues. With 0 bases removed from V and 4 bases from J, the gap between germline ends came to 16 bases. Germline V gives CDR1 SGHRS, CDR2 YFSETQ. For the CDR3, the DNA is TGCGCCAGCAGCTTGGATCAGGAAGCCTCCCTCTATGGCTACACCTTC. Amino acid sequence: CASSLDQEASLYGYTF.

The chain uses TRBV9 and TRBJ1-2; no firm D call. Germline CDR1 SGDLS, CDR2 YYNGEE. V was pared by 0 bases and J by 2 bases, with 11 bases between. The CDR3 is 15 residues long. CDR3: CASSVEVGSNYGYTF. The DNA of the CDR3 is TGTGCCAGCAGCGTAGAAGTCGGTTCCAACTATGGCTACACCTTC.

The CDR3, as DNA: TGTGCCAGCAGCTTATTGGCAGGGGGCTATGGCTACACCTTC. Translated: CASSLLAGGYGYTF. The J gene is TRBJ1-2, the V gene TRBV7-3; 7 bases are a match to TRBD1. Germline V gives CDR1 SGHTA, CDR2 FQGTGA. V shed 2 bases and J 4 bases; nucleotides not matched to a gene: 4. The CDR3 covers 14 residues.

V is TRBV3-1 (or the pseudogene TRBV3-2) and J is TRBJ2-7; 10 positions agree with TRBD2. The germline V gene encodes CDR1 LGHDT and CDR2 YNNKEL (reference sequence). V shed 1 base, J shed 2 bases, and the junction held 5 bases outside the gene matches. The CDR3 totals 16 residues. This CDR3 is CASSQVVAGGTYEQYF. As DNA, the CDR3 is TGTGCCAGCAGCCAAGTGGTAGCGGGGGGTACCTACGAGCAGTACTTC.

The chain carries TRBV3-1 (or the pseudogene TRBV3-2) and TRBJ1-2; 8 bases line up with TRBD1. CDR1 and CDR2 from the germline V gene are LGHDT and YNNKEL (reference sequence). The J segment lost 7 bases and the V segment lost 4 bases, leaving 11 bases of the junction unmatched. The CDR3 extends over 15 amino acids. CDR3 sequence (DNA): TGTGCCAGCAGCCGGTCAGAAGCAGGGGGCGGTGGCTACACCTTC. Translation: CASSRSEAGGGGYTF.

This chain connects TRBV5-1 to TRBJ1-1; D not certain. The ends were cut back, 3 bases at V and 1 base at J, with 10 bases in the middle. The CDR3 covers 14 residues. Germline CDR1 and CDR2: SGHRS and YFSETQ. The CDR3 spells CASSSDGGNTEAFF. CDR3 DNA: TGCGCCAGCAGCTCGGACGGAGGGAACACTGAAGCTTTCTTT.

This sequence joins TRBV5-1 and TRBJ2-1; perhaps TRBD2 as D (5 bases). V shed 3 bases and J shed 4 bases, with 17 bases lying between them. CDR3 size: 16 residues. Germline assignment: CDR1 SGHRS and CDR2 YFSETQ. Here the CDR3 reads CASSSVGAKTYNEQFF. CDR3 in DNA: TGCGCCAGCAGCTCAGTGGGAGCAAAAACTTACAATGAGCAGTTCTTC.

On this clone: Different DNA sequences within this sample yield the same CDR3. V usage is TRBV18 and J usage is TRBJ1-6, with D possibly TRBD1 on 6 matching bases. Germline CDR1 KGHSH, CDR2 LQKENI. The length of the CDR3 is 15 residues. V was clipped by 3 bases and J by 7 bases, with 13 bases between them. The CDR3 region has the DNA TGTGCCAGCTCACCGGGCCAGGGGAGCAATTCACCCCTCCACTTT. Translating it yields CASSPGQGSNSPLHF.

The CDR3 spells CASSELGASQPQHF. The CDR3 DNA sequence: TGTGCCAGCAGTGAACTTGGTGCGAGTCAGCCCCAGCATTTT. The chain joins TRBV25-1 to TRBJ1-5, with D unresolved. V gave up 2 bases and J gave up 6 bases, with 11 bases separating them. The germline CDR1 and CDR2 sequences are MGHDK and SYGVNS. The CDR3 length is 14 residues.